This TCR beta chain emerged from a study of cytomegalovirus exposure and HLA in healthy donors. Study-level information: An early data release held around 80 million unique TCRs from HLA-typed donors. Study-wide points: Confirmation in vitro established that a few CMV-associated chains were specific for CMV antigens. A prior analysis recorded that most TCR beta V segments were productive about 90% or about 30% of the time. Per published reports, the classifier diagnosed cytomegalovirus status with high specificity and sensitivity.

Points on this clone: Its antigen is still unknown.

The CDR3 runs 17 residues. Use of 60 Vbeta and 13 Jbeta primers characterized the PCR. Here immunoSEQ multiplex PCR was the method, and the copy in TCRdb shows in-frame clones only, minus some. This table has approximately 110,000 clones, around 76% appearing once. The sample was PBMCs. The receptor was isolated from a man aged 35-49 years in good health and CMV-seropositive. The chain is built from TRBV12-2 and TRBJ2-1; TRBD1 is the table's D call, not checked against the DNA. TRBV12-2 is flagged as a pseudogene. The DNA for the CDR3 is TGTGCAAGTCGCTCTCCCCCTCTCAGCAGGGGGCATCATGAGCAGTTCTTC. Encoded protein: CASRSPPLSRGHHEQFF.